This T cell receptor beta chain came from a study of cytomegalovirus exposure and HLA in healthy donors (dated by TCRdb to between 2016 and 2019). Background for the entire study: According to a later analysis, the roughly 120 validation repertoires were produced on the same platform as the roughly 700 repertoires of the first cohort. The study aimed to test whether signatures of past pathogen exposure could be identified by cataloging public T cell receptors. Along with the roughly 670-subject first cohort, a separate validation cohort of more than 90 different subjects was used. The study combined high-throughput TCR immunosequencing, statistical association of individual TCRs with disease status, and machine learning to predict cytomegalovirus infection status.

The germline ends are 19 bases apart after V is trimmed by 4 bases and J by 2 bases. In the germline V gene, CDR1 corresponds to SGHTS and CDR2 to YDEGEE. Including cysteine and phenylalanine, the CDR3 has 17 amino acids. Only the CDR3 region is kept as DNA, spanning 51 bases read in frame from base 1. The library was prepared using the immunoSEQ multiplex PCR assay. The source study handled its data this way. To diagnose cytomegalovirus status from the catalog of TCR beta chain sequences, a statistical classification framework was built. In TCRdb, the immuneACCESS table is reduced to in-frame sequences with V and J assigned. These tables do not hold every clone; where another copy was compared, an unresolved V gene accounts for under half, and the others remain unexplained. V and J calls and clone size come straight from that table; D and trimming were deduced from the DNA. In all, the sample holds more than 150,000 clones, and roughly 91% of those were seen once. The biggest ten clones account for approximately 3% of the sample.

On the study overall, not on this receptor specifically: Most TCR sequences were seen in very few donors, while some public TCRs were found in many individuals. It was suggested by the authors that the approach could potentially be generalized to other disease states and immunological phenotypes. A later analysis found that TCRs clustered in the first cohort also tended to co-occur in the roughly 120 validation repertoires, with about 94% of cluster scores above 0. In both the original and validation cohorts, the classifier was reported to diagnose cytomegalovirus status with high specificity and sensitivity. The study gave a list of under 200 TCR beta chains associated with cytomegalovirus. A few of the identified cytomegalovirus-associated TCR beta chains were confirmed in vitro to be specific for cytomegalovirus antigens. A later analysis had no HLA typing for the validation cohort, so co-occurrence there was scored across all 130 or so repertoires.

Donors formed part of the validation cohort, which comprised 95 to 150 subjects and was distinct from the first cohort of 550 to 850 subjects. About this clone: Its binding antigen is unknown. There are no base qualities to consult, and no much larger clone falls within one base.

The clonotype originates from a man aged 18 to 35 in good health and CMV-seronegative. This chain joins TRBV5-8 to TRBJ1-5; TRBD1 is a weak D gene call, 5 bases matching. The sample consisted of PBMCs. The nucleotides are TGTGCCAGCAGCGAACCACAGGCTGAGGTGGGCAATCAGCCCCAGCATTTT. It translates as CASSEPQAEVGNQPQHF.